The sequence of this T cell receptor (beta chain) was determined in a study of neurological immune-mediated disorders. TCRdb fed the 5' RACE reads into MiXCR, producing one record per CDR3 protein. Here the sample spans around 70,000 distinct CDR3 sequences, 5.2% being singletons. Comments on this clonotype: Its target is not known. One base away lies a much larger clone, so this may be a sequencing read error.

Findings of the study overall: Repertoires from 18 of 34 multiple sclerosis patients grouped phylogenetically into a related-CDR3 cluster, suggesting a possible signature.

This CDR3 contains 15 residues. The V gene's germline CDR1 is KGHDR and CDR2 SFDVKD. V gave up 3 bases and J gave up 4 bases, with 13 bases separating them. The receptor was isolated from a young man with multiple sclerosis. The sample was PBMCs. The chain has TRBV24-1 and TRBJ2-3; D is possibly TRBD2 (5 bases). The CDR3 DNA is TGTGCCACCAGTGATAAGAGGGAGATCGCAGATACGCAGTATTTT. As protein: CATSDKREIADTQYF.